This T cell receptor beta chain stems from a study of Graves' ophthalmopathy and Graves' hyperthyroidism. Study-wide results and caveats: Most thyroid clonotypes with frequency above 0.001 were detected in blood too.

About this clonotype: Antigen unknown.

Moderately to severely active ophthalmopathy under 3 months, CAS at least 3, NOSPECS at least 4. Per the germline V gene, CDR1 is SQVTM and CDR2 is ANQGSEA. The CDR3 sequence is 15 residues long. TCR beta CDR3 regions were amplified from RNA transcripts. RT-PCR was first run with HTBI primers, then multiplex PCR in a second round. TCRdb used MiXCR to reprocess the multiplex PCR reads, holding one entry per CDR3 protein. The sample carries 500,000 to 800,000 distinct CDR3 sequences, over 40% recorded once. Sequences were obtained from peripheral blood. The TCR was taken from an adult man with Graves' ophthalmopathy. The chain couples TRBV29-1 to TRBJ2-7, with 12 bases that match TRBD2. Written as DNA, the CDR3 is TGCAGTGCTAGAGAGACTAGCGGGAGATCTTGCGAGCAGTACTTC. Its protein product is CSARETSGRSCEQYF.